This TCR beta chain derives from a study of T cell responses to AZD1222 COVID-19 vaccine. Trimming took 4 bases from V and 0 from J, leaving 10 bases between them. Germline V gives CDR1 MNHEY, CDR2 SMNVEV (reference sequence). The CDR3 is 15 amino acids. Measured with immunoSEQ multiplex PCR; TCRdb has only the in-frame clones, and not every one. The data hold 200,000 to 250,000 clones, with 93% observed a single time. The V call is TRBV27, the J call TRBJ2-4; no clear D. This TCR came from an adult in good health. The material sequenced was peripheral blood, taken on day 0 of MenACWY control vaccination. DNA of the CDR3: TGTGCCAGCAGTTCACTACCCCTAGCCAAAAACATTCAGTACTTC. It yields the protein CASSSLPLAKNIQYF.